One TCR beta chain is described in this entry. From the 5' RACE reads, TCRdb called clonotypes with MiXCR, one entry per CDR3 protein. This sample has 620,000 or so distinct CDR3 sequences, with about a sixth found just once. The data were obtained in a study of T cells after yellow fever vaccination. The ends were cut back, 5 bases at V and 1 base at J, with 17 bases in the middle. Germline-derived CDR1 and CDR2 are KGHSH and LQKENI. The CDR3 is made up of 16 amino acids. This TCR was sampled from a man aged 18 to 29 who received the YFV17D yellow fever vaccine. The rearrangement uses TRBV18 and TRBJ1-1; unclear D gene. The sample consisted of PBMCs, taken 4 to 5 days after the first yellow fever vaccination. CDR3 amino acids: CASSSGLLAPNTEAFF. For the CDR3, the DNA is TGTGCCAGCTCAAGCGGGCTGCTGGCCCCGAACACTGAAGCTTTCTTT.